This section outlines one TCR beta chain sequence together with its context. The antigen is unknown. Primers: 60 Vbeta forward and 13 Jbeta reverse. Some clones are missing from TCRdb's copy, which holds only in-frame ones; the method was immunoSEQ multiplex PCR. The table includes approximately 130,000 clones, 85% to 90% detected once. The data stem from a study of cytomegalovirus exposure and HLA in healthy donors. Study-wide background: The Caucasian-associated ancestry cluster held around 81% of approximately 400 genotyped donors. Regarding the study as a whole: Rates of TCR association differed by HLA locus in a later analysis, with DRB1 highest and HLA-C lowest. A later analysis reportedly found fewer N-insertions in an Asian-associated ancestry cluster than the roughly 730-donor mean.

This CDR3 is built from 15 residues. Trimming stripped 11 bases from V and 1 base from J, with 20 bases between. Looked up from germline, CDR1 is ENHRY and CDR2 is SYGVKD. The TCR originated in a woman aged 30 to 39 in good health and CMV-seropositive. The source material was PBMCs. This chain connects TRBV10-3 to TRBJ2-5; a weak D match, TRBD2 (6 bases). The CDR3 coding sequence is TGTGCCTCCTCAGGAGGGCCTACCAGCCAAGAGACCCAGTACTTC. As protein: CASSGGPTSQETQYF.